Listed below are T cell receptor beta chains from one sample, sequenced in a study of T cell changes during pregnancy in multiple sclerosis. Assay: immunoSEQ multiplex PCR; the TCRdb copy retains only in-frame clones and omits some. The sample records 35,000 to 50,000 clones, 89% being singletons. The source material was CD4+ T cells from peripheral blood mononuclear cells, sampled after pregnancy. The receptors shown here come from a female donor with multiple sclerosis, enrolled in a pregnancy study. Each CDR3 is given with its conserved first and last residue. The order of the fields is clone size, V gene, J gene, D gene, CDR3 DNA, CDR3 protein. A D gene is named only where the DNA matches it firmly. Clone size, where shown, is once, few, many, or a class for clones that have expanded.

size: .; V: TRBV6-1; J: TRBJ1-3; D: .; DNA: TGTGCCAGCAGTGGCCGGAGGGACCCCCCGCTCGCCATATATTTT; CDR3: CASSGRRDPPLAIYF
size: .; V: TRBV7-3; J: TRBJ2-7; D: TRBD2; DNA: TGTGCCAGCAGCTTAACGTTAACTAGCGGGAGGGCCGAGCAGTACTTC; CDR3: CASSLTLTSGRAEQYF
size: once; V: TRBV28; J: TRBJ1-5; D: .; DNA: TGTGCCAGCAGTTTCGTACAGGGAAATCAGCCCCAGCATTTT; CDR3: CASSFVQGNQPQHF
size: .; V: TRBV19; J: TRBJ2-5; D: TRBD2; DNA: TGTGCCAGTAGCCGGGGTAGCGGGAAGGAGACCCAGTACTTC; CDR3: CASSRGSGKETQYF
size: .; V: TRBV5-6; J: TRBJ2-5; D: .; DNA: TGTGCCAGCAGCCCTTCCTTTACTACGGAGACCCAGTACTTC; CDR3: CASSPSFTTETQYF
size: .; V: TRBV10-3; J: TRBJ2-1; D: TRBD2; DNA: TGTGCCATCAGTGAGTCGGAACTAGCGGGATCCTCCAATGAGCAGTTCTTC; CDR3: CAISESELAGSSNEQFF
size: .; V: TRBV27; J: TRBJ2-2; D: .; DNA: TGTGCCAGCAGTTCGGGTTTTCTGAACACCGGGGAGCTGTTTTTT; CDR3: CASSSGFLNTGELFF
size: .; V: TRBV5-1; J: TRBJ2-3; D: TRBD1; DNA: TGCGCCAGCAGCTGGGGACAGGGCACAGATACGCAGTATTTT; CDR3: CASSWGQGTDTQYF
size: .; V: TRBV28; J: TRBJ1-2; D: .; DNA: TGTGCCAGCAGCAACATCTATGGCTACACCTTC; CDR3: CASSNIYGYTF
size: .; V: TRBV5-5; J: TRBJ2-7; D: .; DNA: TGTGCCAGCAGCTTGGCCGGGAGCGACTACGAGCAGTACTTC; CDR3: CASSLAGSDYEQYF
size: .; V: TRBV18; J: TRBJ2-7; D: .; DNA: TGTGCCAGCTCACTAGCGGATCGCTACGAGCAGTACTTC; CDR3: CASSLADRYEQYF
size: .; V: TRBV29-1; J: TRBJ2-7; D: .; DNA: TGCAGCGCGCTCCGGGCCGAGGGTGAGCAGTACTTC; CDR3: CSALRAEGEQYF
size: .; V: TRBV10-3; J: TRBJ2-2; D: .; DNA: TGTGCCATCACCGGGGGTGTAGGCGGGGAGCTGTTTTTT; CDR3: CAITGGVGGELFF
size: .; V: TRBV7-8; J: TRBJ2-7; D: TRBD2; DNA: TGTGCCAGCAGTCTAGCGTCGGGGGGGAGCGAGCAGTACTTC; CDR3: CASSLASGGSEQYF
size: .; V: TRBV10-3; J: TRBJ2-1; D: TRBD2; DNA: TGTGCCATCAGTGAGTCGACGGGGGGGGAGGGCATTAGAGAGCAGTTCTTC; CDR3: CAISESTGGEGIREQFF
size: .; V: TRBV18; J: TRBJ2-7; D: .; DNA: TGTGCCAGCTCACCAAGGGAGACAGGCTACGAGCAGTACTTC; CDR3: CASSPRETGYEQYF
size: .; V: TRBV6-1; J: TRBJ1-5; D: .; DNA: TGTGCCAGCAGTGAAGCAGACGGGGTCCCCCAGCATTTT; CDR3: CASSEADGVPQHF
size: .; V: TRBV7-2; J: TRBJ2-5; D: TRBD2; DNA: TGTGCCAGCAGCTTTTACACTAGCGGGAGGGCGGAGACCCAGTACTTC; CDR3: CASSFYTSGRAETQYF
size: .; V: TRBV2; J: TRBJ1-2; D: .; DNA: TGTGCCAGCGCCAGAAATTATGGCTACACCTTC; CDR3: CASARNYGYTF
size: .; V: TRBV6-1; J: TRBJ2-1; D: .; DNA: TGTGCCAGCAGGGGACTTGGGAATGAGCAGTTCTTC; CDR3: CASRGLGNEQFF
size: once; V: TRBV30; J: TRBJ2-1; D: TRBD2; DNA: TGTGCCTGGTCGCGACCGGGACTAGCGGGCAACAATGAGCAGTTCTTC; CDR3: CAWSRPGLAGNNEQFF
size: .; V: TRBV7-2; J: TRBJ1-5; D: TRBD1; DNA: TGTGCCAGCAGCCTGGACAGGGCAAACAATCAGCCCCAGCATTTT; CDR3: CASSLDRANNQPQHF
size: .; V: TRBV18; J: TRBJ2-5; D: .; DNA: TGTGCCAGCTCACCCCAGACAGGAAAAGAGACCCAGTACTTC; CDR3: CASSPQTGKETQYF
size: .; V: TRBV19; J: TRBJ2-6; D: .; DNA: TGTGCCAGTAGTCTTGTTATTTCTGGGGCCAACGTCCTGACTTTC; CDR3: CASSLVISGANVLTF
size: .; V: TRBV5-6; J: TRBJ2-1; D: .; DNA: TGTGCCAGCAGCTTGATCAGTGAGCAGTTCTTC; CDR3: CASSLISEQFF
size: .; V: TRBV19; J: TRBJ1-5; D: .; DNA: TGTGCCAGTAGTATTACAGGGTTAGGAAGTCAGCCCCAGCATTTT; CDR3: CASSITGLGSQPQHF
size: .; V: TRBV5-1; J: TRBJ1-5; D: .; DNA: TGCGCCAGCAGCTTGGAACAGGGAAATCAGCCCCAGCATTTT; CDR3: CASSLEQGNQPQHF
size: .; V: TRBV7-2; J: TRBJ2-1; D: TRBD1; DNA: TGTGCCAGCAGCTTGGACAGGGGACGGTACAATGAGCAGTTCTTC; CDR3: CASSLDRGRYNEQFF
size: .; V: TRBV5-4; J: TRBJ1-1; D: TRBD1; DNA: TGTGCCAGCAGCCGGGGACAGACGAACACTGAAGCTTTCTTT; CDR3: CASSRGQTNTEAFF
size: .; V: TRBV5-1; J: TRBJ1-5; D: .; DNA: TGCGCCAGCAGCCAGACAGGTTTCAATCAGCCCCAGCATTTT; CDR3: CASSQTGFNQPQHF
size: .; V: TRBV5-1; J: TRBJ1-4; D: .; DNA: TGCGCCAGCAGCTTGCGCACAGCAACTAATGAAAAACTGTTTTTT; CDR3: CASSLRTATNEKLFF
size: .; V: TRBV7-9; J: TRBJ1-2; D: TRBD1; DNA: TGTGCCAGTGGACAGGGCGATGGCTACACCTTC; CDR3: CASGQGDGYTF
size: .; V: TRBV5-1; J: TRBJ2-1; D: TRBD2; DNA: TGCGCCAGCAGCCTGGACGGGGGACTAGCGGGAGTCACTGAGCAGTTCTTC; CDR3: CASSLDGGLAGVTEQFF
size: .; V: TRBV18; J: TRBJ1-2; D: .; DNA: TGTGCCAGCTCACCACCATCCGGGGAGAGGGGCTACACCTTC; CDR3: CASSPPSGERGYTF
size: .; V: TRBV28; J: TRBJ1-1; D: TRBD1; DNA: TGTGCCAGCACCACGGGAGGACAGGGAAGGGATGAAGCTTTCTTT; CDR3: CASTTGGQGRDEAFF
size: .; V: TRBV19; J: TRBJ1-5; D: .; DNA: TGTGCCAGTAGTATCTACGGAAATAGCAATCAGCCCCATCATTTT; CDR3: CASSIYGNSNQPHHF
size: .; V: TRBV11-3; J: TRBJ2-2; D: .; DNA: TGTGCCAGCAGCTTTACAGAAAACACCGGGGAGCTGTTTTTT; CDR3: CASSFTENTGELFF
size: .; V: TRBV28; J: TRBJ2-1; D: .; DNA: TGTGCCAGCAGGGGTACCGGGACAAGGGCCCGGGGCTCCTACAATGAGCAGTTCTTC; CDR3: CASRGTGTRARGSYNEQFF
size: .; V: TRBV5-4; J: TRBJ2-3; D: .; DNA: TGTGCCAGCAGCTCAAAACTAGCTGAAGGCACAGATACGCAGTATTTT; CDR3: CASSSKLAEGTDTQYF
size: .; V: TRBV5-1; J: TRBJ2-5; D: TRBD1; DNA: TGCGCCAGCAGCTTCAGGGGGACCACCCAAGAGACCCAGTACTTC; CDR3: CASSFRGTTQETQYF
size: .; V: TRBV28; J: TRBJ2-5; D: .; DNA: TGTGCCAGCAGTTTAGGGCCAGTACAAGAGACCCAGTACTTC; CDR3: CASSLGPVQETQYF
size: .; V: TRBV6-1; J: TRBJ2-7; D: .; DNA: TGTGCCAGCACCACAGTAGGGGCGCGGTACGAGCAGTACTTC; CDR3: CASTTVGARYEQYF
size: .; V: TRBV14; J: TRBJ1-1; D: TRBD1; DNA: TGTGCCAGCAGCCAAGCTCCAGGGGGAGAAACTTTCTTT; CDR3: CASSQAPGGETFF
size: .; V: TRBV7-9; J: TRBJ2-2; D: TRBD1; DNA: TGTGCCAGCAGCTTTGGGACAGGGAACACCGGGGAGCTGTTTTTT; CDR3: CASSFGTGNTGELFF
size: .; V: TRBV28; J: TRBJ1-2; D: TRBD1; DNA: TGTGCCCACACGCGACAGGGATATAGCGGCTACACCTTC; CDR3: CAHTRQGYSGYTF
size: .; V: TRBV5-1; J: TRBJ2-5; D: .; DNA: TGCGCCAGCAGCTTGATTCTGGGCGAAGAGACCCAGTACTTC; CDR3: CASSLILGEETQYF